This T cell receptor beta chain was captured by sequencing in a study of cytomegalovirus exposure and HLA in healthy donors. Regarding the study as a whole: An analysis done earlier found most TCR beta V segments productive about 87% or about 30% of the time.

Trimming cost V 3 bases and J 2 bases; bases outside gene matches: 7. Germline lookup yields CDR1 KGHSH and CDR2 LQKENI. This CDR3 is 16 amino acids long. Points on this clone: Its specificity is not known.

13 Jbeta primers and 60 Vbeta primers were used for the PCR. TCRdb's copy holds only in-frame clones and misses some; the assay was immunoSEQ multiplex PCR. The sample lists roughly 98,000 clones, over 65% occurring once. The sample was PBMCs. The receptor was derived from a man aged 40-55 years in good health and CMV-seronegative. The chain links TRBV18 to TRBJ2-5; 9 positions match TRBD1. CDR3 in DNA: TGTGCCAGCTCACCTAAACAGGGGGCCCATCAAGAGACCCAGTACTTC. Translated, it gives CASSPKQGAHQETQYF.